These 22 T cell receptor beta chains came from one sample sequenced in a study of cytomegalovirus exposure and HLA in healthy donors. The PCR contained 60 Vbeta and 13 Jbeta primers. Data came from immunoSEQ multiplex PCR; TCRdb stores just in-frame clones and leaves some out. The sample carries about 180,000 clones, just under 80% recorded once. Material: PBMCs. Every receptor here comes from a woman aged 30 to 39 in good health and CMV-seronegative.

J is TRBJ2-3 and V is TRBV21-1; TRBD1 is the table's D call, not checked against the DNA. TRBV21-1 is a recognized pseudogene. CDR3 length equals 18 residues. The CDR3 nucleotides are TGTGCCAGCAGCAAAGCGCTGGGGACAGGGGCCTCAAAGGGCCCGCAGTATTTT. This codes for CASSKALGTGASKGPQYF.

J is TRBJ1-2 and V is TRBV9; D is undetermined. The CDR3 is made up of 13 amino acids. CDR1 and CDR2 (germline): SGDLS, YYNGEE. Between the trimmed V and J ends, which lost 1 base and 0 bases, there was a span of 4 bases. The CDR3 sequence: CASSVQTNYGYTF. DNA of the CDR3: TGTGCCAGCAGCGTACAGACTAACTATGGCTACACCTTC.

V usage is TRBV30 and J usage is TRBJ1-6; a weak D match, TRBD1 (6 bases). The CDR3 has 13 amino acids. Deletions cut 8 bases from V and 5 bases from J, with 13 bases between. In germline, CDR1 is GTSNPN, CDR2 SVGIG (reference sequence). The DNA of the CDR3 is TGTGCCATCAGGGGATGGAATAATTCACCCCTCCACTTT. Protein: CAIRGWNNSPLHF.

This clone was observed a few times. The rearrangement links TRBV5-6 to TRBJ2-7; D perhaps matches TRBD1 (5 bases). The CDR3 consists of 14 residues. Between the trimmed V and J ends, which lost 7 bases and 3 bases, there was a span of 17 bases. Germline CDR1 and CDR2: SGHDT and YYEEEE. The CDR3 DNA is TGTGCCAGCCGCCGGCAGGGCAGAAACTACGAGCAGTACTTC. Translating gives CASRRQGRNYEQYF.

This sequence joins TRBV1 and TRBJ2-6; the D call TRBD1 from the table was never checked on the DNA. TRBV1 is a pseudogene segment. The CDR3 sequence is 20 residues long. The CDR3 protein is CTSSRLRAGATPSGANVLTF. The CDR3 nucleotides are TGCACCAGCAGCCGACTACGGGCAGGGGCGACCCCCTCTGGGGCCAACGTCCTGACTTTC.

The rearrangement uses TRBV7-2 and TRBJ2-3; maybe TRBD2 (6 bases). The V end lost 6 bases, the J end lost 3 bases, and 7 bases lay between the germline ends. The CDR3 has 12 residues. Germline V gene lookup returns CDR1 SGHTA and CDR2 FQGNSA. As DNA, the CDR3 is TGTGCCAGCAGGACTAGTACAGATACGCAGTATTTT. This sequence encodes CASRTSTDTQYF.

The chain carries TRBV9 and TRBJ1-1; 8 nucleotides agree with TRBD1. Looked up from germline, CDR1 is SGDLS and CDR2 is YYNGEE. There are 15 residues in the CDR3. With 0 bases clipped from V and 10 bases from J, the junction kept 11 bases outside the gene matches. The CDR3 here is CASSVAPAQGAAAFF. DNA of the CDR3: TGTGCCAGCAGCGTAGCTCCAGCTCAGGGGGCGGCAGCTTTCTTT.

This clone was seen once. The V and J genes are TRBV30 and TRBJ1-1; TRBD1 aligns across 7 bases. With 3 bases clipped from V and 5 bases from J, the junction kept 12 bases outside the gene matches. Per germline, CDR1 GTSNPN and CDR2 SVGIG (reference sequence). CDR3 size: 15 residues. The CDR3 nucleotides read TGTGCCTGGAGGGCCTGGGACAGTTGGAGGACTGAAGCTTTCTTT. Its protein is CAWRAWDSWRTEAFF.

This chain links TRBV7-8 with TRBJ2-7; 7 bases are shared with TRBD1. V dropped 4 bases and J dropped 6; count of bases not matched to a gene: 3. CDR3 size: 12 residues. The germline CDR1 and CDR2 sequences are SGHVS and FQNEAQ. CDR3 bases: TGTGCCAGCAGCTCTGACAGGGTCGAGCAGTACTTC. It encodes CASSSDRVEQYF.

This clone was seen only a few times. The rearrangement uses TRBV11-3 and TRBJ1-2; 7 bases map to TRBD1. Germline CDR1 and CDR2: SGHNT and YENEEA. The CDR3 sequence is 13 residues long. The junction had 3 bases not matched to a gene; V was cut back by 2 bases and J by 6 bases. Here the CDR3 reads CASSLSGQDGYTF. The CDR3 DNA reads as TGTGCCAGCAGCTTATCCGGACAGGATGGCTACACCTTC.

This clone came up a few times. The chain uses TRBV18 and TRBJ1-4; TRBD1 matches 9 bases. CDR3 length: 15 residues. V shed 3 bases, J shed 8 bases, and the junction held 7 bases outside the gene matches. Germline V gene sequence: CDR1 KGHSH, CDR2 LQKENI. Written as DNA, the CDR3 is TGTGCCAGCTCACCGCCCGGGACAGGGAGAGAAAAACTGTTTTTT. Protein product: CASSPPGTGREKLFF.

This chain connects TRBV6-5 to TRBJ2-7, with D unresolved. This CDR3 is built from 14 residues. The germline CDR1 and CDR2 sequences are MNHEY and SVGAGI. Trimming cost V 2 bases and J 0 bases, with 8 bases left between them. CDR3 loop: CASSYKRSSYEQYF. In nucleotides, the CDR3 is TGTGCCAGCAGTTACAAGCGTAGCTCCTACGAGCAGTACTTC.

This clone has just one count. The chain carries TRBV5-1 and TRBJ2-1; 7 bases are shared with TRBD1. Trimming cost V 0 bases and J 2 bases; bases outside gene matches: 2. This CDR3 region has 15 residues. CDR1 is SGHRS and CDR2 is YFSETQ in the germline V gene. The CDR3 reads CASSLATGTYNEQFF. The CDR3 nucleotides read TGCGCCAGCAGCTTGGCGACAGGGACCTACAATGAGCAGTTCTTC.

J is TRBJ1-4 and V is TRBV5-6; maybe TRBD1 (5 bases). The V end lost 6 bases, the J end lost 3 bases, and 15 bases lay between the germline ends. The CDR3 covers 15 residues. Germline values: CDR1 SGHDT, CDR2 YYEEEE. The DNA of the CDR3 is TGTGCCAGCACCCACAGCGGGGGGTCTAATGAAAAACTGTTTTTT. It is translated as CASTHSGGSNEKLFF.

This chain links TRBV6-5 with TRBJ2-2; D perhaps matches TRBD2 (6 bases). V lost 7 bases and J lost 5, with 11 bases in between. Germline CDR1 and CDR2: MNHEY and SVGAGI. The CDR3 has 13 residues. This CDR3 is CASTRGGTGELFF. The CDR3 DNA is TGTGCCAGCACGCGGGGTGGTACCGGGGAGCTGTTTTTT.

The V gene is TRBV5-4, the J gene TRBJ2-5; 8 bases map to TRBD1. Germline V CDR1 and CDR2: SGHNT, YYREEE (reference sequence). V lost 0 bases and J lost 5; bases outside the gene matches: 12. The CDR3 totals 17 residues. Written as DNA, the CDR3 is TGTGCCAGCAGCTTGGCGACGGACAGGGTAGGAGGGGAGACCCAGTACTTC. It is translated as CASSLATDRVGGETQYF.

J is TRBJ1-6 and V is TRBV7-3, with TRBD1 as a possible D gene (5 bases). This CDR3 region has 13 residues. Trimming cost V 1 base and J 10 bases, with 8 bases left between them. The germline V gene encodes CDR1 SGHTA and CDR2 FQGTGA. The CDR3 region has the DNA TGTGCCAGCAGCTTAATGCGGGGGTCACCCCTCCACTTT. It specifies CASSLMRGSPLHF.

The rearrangement joins TRBV7-3 to TRBJ2-2; a weak D match, TRBD1 (5 bases). The CDR3 loop spans 14 amino acids. Germline V CDR1 and CDR2: SGHTA, FQGTGA. Trimming cost V 2 bases and J 7 bases, with 11 bases left between them. CDR3 bases: TGTGCCAGCAGCTTAGCAGGGTCAAACGGGGAGCTGTTTTTT. Its protein product is CASSLAGSNGELFF.

The chain joins TRBV4-1 to TRBJ2-5; D uncertain. CDR3 length: 14 residues. Trimming left V 1 base short and J 1 base short, with 7 bases between. CDR1 and CDR2 from the germline V gene are MGHRA and YSYEKL. CDR3 DNA sequence: TGCGCCAGCAGCCAAGTCTCCTCCCAAGAGACCCAGTACTTC. This codes for CASSQVSSQETQYF.

The chain joins TRBV7-3 to TRBJ1-1, with no clear D. This CDR3 comprises 13 residues. The germline gives CDR1 SGHTA, CDR2 FQGTGA. Trimming took 5 bases from V and 3 from J, leaving 10 bases between them. The CDR3 here is CASSRVPYTEAFF. In DNA form, the CDR3 reads TGTGCCAGCAGCCGAGTCCCTTACACTGAAGCTTTCTTT.

V is TRBV21-1 and J is TRBJ1-2. TRBV21-1 is a known pseudogene. There are 11 residues in the CDR3. CDR3 loop: CASSSRGGYTF. The DNA of the CDR3 is TGTGCCAGCAGCAGTAGAGGGGGCTACACCTTC.

This chain links TRBV2 with TRBJ1-2; D unclear. Germline assignment: CDR1 SNHLY and CDR2 FYNNEI. V lost 0 bases and J lost 4, with 15 bases in between. The CDR3 is 16 amino acids. This CDR3 reads CASSEARRAWGYGYTF. The CDR3 nucleotides are TGTGCCAGCAGTGAAGCAAGGAGGGCTTGGGGCTATGGCTACACCTTC.